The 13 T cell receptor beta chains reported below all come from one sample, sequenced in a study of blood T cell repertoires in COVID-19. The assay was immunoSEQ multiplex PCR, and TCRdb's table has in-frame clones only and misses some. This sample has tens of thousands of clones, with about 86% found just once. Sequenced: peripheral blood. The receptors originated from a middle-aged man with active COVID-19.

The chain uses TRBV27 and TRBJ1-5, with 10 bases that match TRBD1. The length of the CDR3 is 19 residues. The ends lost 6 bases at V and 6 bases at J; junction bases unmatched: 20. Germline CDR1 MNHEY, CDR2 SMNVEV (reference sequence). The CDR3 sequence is CASRPAGTGALGVSQPQHF. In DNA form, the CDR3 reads TGTGCCAGCAGGCCCGCCGGGACAGGGGCTCTGGGCGTTAGTCAGCCCCAGCATTTT.

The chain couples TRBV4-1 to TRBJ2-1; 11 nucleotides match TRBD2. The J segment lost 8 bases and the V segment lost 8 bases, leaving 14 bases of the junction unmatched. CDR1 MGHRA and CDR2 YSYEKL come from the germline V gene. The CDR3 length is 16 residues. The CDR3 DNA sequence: TGCGCCAGCTACCTACTAGCGGGAGTTGGGATGGATGAGCAGTTCTTC. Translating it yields CASYLLAGVGMDEQFF.

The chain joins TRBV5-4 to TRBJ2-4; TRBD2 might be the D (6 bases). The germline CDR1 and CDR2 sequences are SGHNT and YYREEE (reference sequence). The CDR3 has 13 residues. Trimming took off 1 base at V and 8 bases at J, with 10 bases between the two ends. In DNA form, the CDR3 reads TGTGCCAGCAGCTTGACAGGAGGGGACATTCAGTACTTC. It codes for CASSLTGGDIQYF.

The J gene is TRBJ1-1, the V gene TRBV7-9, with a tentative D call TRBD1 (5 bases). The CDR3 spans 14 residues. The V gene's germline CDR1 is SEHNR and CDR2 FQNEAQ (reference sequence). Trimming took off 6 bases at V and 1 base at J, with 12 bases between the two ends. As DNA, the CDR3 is TGTGCCAGCAGGTCTTATGACAGGAACACTGAAGCTTTCTTT. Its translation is CASRSYDRNTEAFF.

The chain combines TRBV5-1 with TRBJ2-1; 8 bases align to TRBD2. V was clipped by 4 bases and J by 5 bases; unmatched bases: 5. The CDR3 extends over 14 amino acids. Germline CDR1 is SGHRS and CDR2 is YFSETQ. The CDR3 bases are TGCGCCAGCAGCCCCAGGCGGGGGGACAATGAGCAGTTCTTC. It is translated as CASSPRRGDNEQFF.

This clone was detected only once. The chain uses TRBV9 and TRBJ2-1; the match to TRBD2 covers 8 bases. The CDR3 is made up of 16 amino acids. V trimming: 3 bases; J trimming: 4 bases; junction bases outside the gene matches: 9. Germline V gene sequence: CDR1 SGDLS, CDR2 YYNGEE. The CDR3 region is CASSAHGGGLYNEQFF. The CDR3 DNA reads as TGTGCCAGCAGCGCCCACGGGGGGGGGTTGTACAATGAGCAGTTCTTC. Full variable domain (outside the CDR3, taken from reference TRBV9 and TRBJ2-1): DSGVTQTPKHLITATGQRVTLRCSPRSGDLSVYWYQQSLDQGLQFLIQYYNGEERAKGNILERFSAQQFPDLHSELNLSSLELGDSALYFCASSAHGGGLYNEQFFGPGTRLTVL.

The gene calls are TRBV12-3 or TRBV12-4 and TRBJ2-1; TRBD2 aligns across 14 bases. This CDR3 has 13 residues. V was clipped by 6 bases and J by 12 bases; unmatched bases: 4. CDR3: CASRGTSGSRQFF. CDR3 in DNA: TGTGCCAGCAGAGGGACTAGCGGGAGTCGGCAGTTCTTC.

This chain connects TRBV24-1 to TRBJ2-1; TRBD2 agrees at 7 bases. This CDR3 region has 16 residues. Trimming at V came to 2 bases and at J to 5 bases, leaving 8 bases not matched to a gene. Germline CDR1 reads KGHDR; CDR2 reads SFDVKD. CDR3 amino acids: CATSDSGRGWDNEQFF. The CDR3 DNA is TGTGCCACCAGTGATTCAGGGAGGGGCTGGGACAATGAGCAGTTCTTC.

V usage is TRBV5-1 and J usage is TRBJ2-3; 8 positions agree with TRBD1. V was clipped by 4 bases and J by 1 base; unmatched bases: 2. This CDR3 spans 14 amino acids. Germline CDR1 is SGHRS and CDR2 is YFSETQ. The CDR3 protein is CASSQDRGTDTQYF. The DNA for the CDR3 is TGCGCCAGCAGCCAGGACAGGGGCACAGATACGCAGTATTTT.

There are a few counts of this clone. CDR3 coding DNA: TGTGCTATGGTGGGGGGAGGGCGTCAGCCCCAGCATTTT. This encodes CAMVGGGRQPQHF. This chain uses TRBV12-5 with TRBJ1-5; weak D call: TRBD1 (5 bases). The CDR3 runs 13 residues. CDR1 is LGHNT, CDR2 FRNRAP, per germline. Trimming took 10 bases from V and 6 from J, leaving 16 bases between them.

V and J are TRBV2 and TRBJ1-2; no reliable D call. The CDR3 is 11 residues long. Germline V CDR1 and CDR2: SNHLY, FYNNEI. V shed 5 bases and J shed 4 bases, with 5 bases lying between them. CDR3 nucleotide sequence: TGTGCCAGCAGTCTCGGCTATGGCTACACCTTC. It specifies CASSLGYGYTF.

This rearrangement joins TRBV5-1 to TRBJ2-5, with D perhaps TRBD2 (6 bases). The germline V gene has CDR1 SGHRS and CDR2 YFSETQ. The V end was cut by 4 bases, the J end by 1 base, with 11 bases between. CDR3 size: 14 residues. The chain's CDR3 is CASSPAGLQETQYF. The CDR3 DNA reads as TGCGCCAGCAGCCCGGCGGGACTCCAAGAGACCCAGTACTTC.

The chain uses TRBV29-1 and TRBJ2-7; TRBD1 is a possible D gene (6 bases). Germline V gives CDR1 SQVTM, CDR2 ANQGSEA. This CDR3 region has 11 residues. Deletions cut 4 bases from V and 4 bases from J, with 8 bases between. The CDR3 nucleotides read TGCAGCGTTGCTCAGGGGTACGAGCAGTACGTC. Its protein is CSVAQGYEQYV.